This T cell receptor beta chain was captured by sequencing in a study of blood T cell repertoires in COVID-19. Study context: Material from acute and convalescent COVID-19 was sourced from the United States, Italy and Spain. The analysed material was cDNA or gDNA that came from T cells, B-cell-depleted T cells, or PBMCs.

Profiled with immunoSEQ multiplex PCR; TCRdb holds only in-frame clones, not every one. Of a few hundred thousand clones in the sample, 75% to 90% were seen once. CDR1 MNHEY and CDR2 SMNVEV come from the germline V gene (reference sequence). The CDR3 sequence is 14 residues long. The ends were cut back, 4 bases at V and 0 bases at J, with 4 bases in the middle. The sequenced material came from PBMCs or T cells enriched from blood (not recorded which). This chain uses TRBV27 with TRBJ1-6; D is uncertain. The source is a woman between 18 and 30 years old in a cohort exposed to, infected with or recovered from COVID-19 (not recorded which). The CDR3 nucleotides read TGTGCCAGCAGTTACGGCTCCTATAATTCACCCCTCCACTTT. It encodes CASSYGSYNSPLHF.